This T cell receptor (beta chain) comes out of a study of molecular identifiers for immune sequencing clone quantification (dated by TCRdb to the late 2010s). Context from the whole study: For a replicate experiment, RNA from roughly 21,000 or 96,000 naive CD8 T cells was divided into five aliquots, of which four were sequenced. The study was a methods study using CD8 T cells to benchmark molecular-identifier clustering-based TCR repertoire sequencing (MIDCIRS) and TCR RNA copy counting.

What the work shows at the level of the full study, not this receptor alone: Modeling estimated 3 to 3.5 recovered TCR RNA copies per cell, compared with approximately 9.5 by digital PCR, which implies about 32% capture efficiency. Highly expanded clone sizes could be underestimated if identical TCR molecules share a barcode. In CMV-specific effector cells, clones with more than 20 RNA copies contained over 99% of molecules, whereas in naive cells such clones contained under 1% of molecules. The naive libraries included spiked-in Jurkat TCR RNA (roughly 9 copies' worth), and this RNA is not part of the donor repertoire. Without barcode sub-clustering, chimeric consensus sequences inflated TCR diversity; chimeras reached as high as 47%. Spiked-in Jurkat TCR RNA equal to a single cell's worth was reported to be detectable even within 1,100,000 naive CD8 T cells.

The library was produced with PCR. The sample was run on an Illumina HiSeq 4000. Bulk TCR libraries were prepared as previously described, using TCR primers listed in Table S5. The Qiagen AllPrep DNA/RNA kit was used to purify total RNA. Before analysis, reads from multiple sequencing runs of the same library were pooled. Per the original workflow: Reads were retained only if the reads had an exact TCR constant sequence, and the retained reads were trimmed to 150 nt and grouped according to their 12-nt molecular barcodes. Reads within each barcode group were sub-clustered using a 15% Levenshtein threshold, and quality-weighted consensus sequences were constructed for each RNA molecule. Non-functional sequences were removed, as were lower-count sequences one edit away from another. Barcode sub-clusters with fewer than 20% of the maximum read count were removed, based on fitting two negative binomial distributions. TCRdb trimmed the raw reads at Q25, called clones with MiXCR and kept productive beta chains. Merged by CDR3 protein, the rows form single entries marked with the most common genes and DNA. Clone size and V and J calls follow TCRdb, not the original study. This sample has over 600,000 distinct CDR3 sequences in its table, and 15% to 20% of those were observed once. Roughly 0.9% of the sample comes from the top ten.

This clonotype was counted ten times or more. Which antigen it targets is not known. The input lacks base qualities; no much larger clone sits a single base away. Libraries of naive CD8 T cells were built from anywhere between roughly 19,000 and 1,000,000 sorted cells, with 10%, 30% or 50% of the purified RNA used. Naive CD8 T cells were FACS-sorted as CD8+CD4-CCR7+CD45RA+ on a BD FACSAria II into RLT Plus buffer. Under 11 TCR copies' worth of Jurkat RNA were spiked into roughly 20,000-1,000,000 naive CD8 T cell samples to test detection sensitivity. Enrichment of CD8 T cells was done with RosetteSep CD8+ T Cell Enrichment Cocktail plus Ficoll-Paque, and ACK red cell lysis came afterward. Specimen: naive CD8+ T cells from blood, with Jurkat cell RNA spiked in. Sample cell subset or site, as interpreted from the label and publication: FACS-sorted CD8+CD4-CCR7+CD45RA+ naive T cells. This receptor was obtained from a human donor in good health. Some libraries in this study had Jurkat cell RNA spiked in.

The nucleotide sequence is given as TGCAGCGTTGAAATGACTTCTAGTATCAGCTCCTACGAGCAGTACTTC. Its protein is CSVEMTSSISSYEQYF. The chain uses TRBV29-1 and TRBJ2-7; the D gene is unclear. CDR3 length: 16 amino acids, cysteine to phenylalanine. Only the CDR3 DNA stays, 48 bases, in frame from base 1. The V end loses 2 bases and the J end loses 0 bases, and a stretch of 17 bases separates them. CDR1 SQVTM and CDR2 ANQGSEA were looked up in the germline V gene.